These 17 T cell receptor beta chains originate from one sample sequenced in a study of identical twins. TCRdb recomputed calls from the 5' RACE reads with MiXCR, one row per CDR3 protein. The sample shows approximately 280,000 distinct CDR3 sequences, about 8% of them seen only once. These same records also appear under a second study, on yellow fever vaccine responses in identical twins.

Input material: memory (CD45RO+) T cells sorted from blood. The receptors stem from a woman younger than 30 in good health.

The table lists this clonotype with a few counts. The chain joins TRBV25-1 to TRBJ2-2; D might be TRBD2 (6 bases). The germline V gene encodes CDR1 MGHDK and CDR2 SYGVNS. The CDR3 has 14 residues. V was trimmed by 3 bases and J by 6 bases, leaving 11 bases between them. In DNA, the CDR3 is TGTGCCAGCAGTGAGGGGAGGAGGGCCGGGGAGCTGTTTTTT. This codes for CASSEGRRAGELFF. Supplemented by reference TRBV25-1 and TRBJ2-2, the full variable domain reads EADIYQTPRYLVIGTGKKITLECSQTMGHDKMYWYQQDPGMELHLIHYSYGVNSTEKGDLSSESTVSRIRTEHFPLTLESARPSHTSQYLCASSEGRRAGELFFGEGSRLTVL.

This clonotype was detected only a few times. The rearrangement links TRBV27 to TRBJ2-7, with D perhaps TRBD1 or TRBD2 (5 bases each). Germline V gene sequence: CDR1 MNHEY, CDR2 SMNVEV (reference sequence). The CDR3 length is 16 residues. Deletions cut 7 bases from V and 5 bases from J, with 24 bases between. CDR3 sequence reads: CASILRGAVALDEQYV. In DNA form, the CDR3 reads TGTGCCAGCATTCTTAGAGGGGCGGTTGCCTTAGACGAGCAGTACGTC.

The CDR3 DNA is TGTGCCAGTACGGGGAGCTATATCAATCAGCCCCAGCATTTT. Protein product: CASTGSYINQPQHF. The chain carries TRBV19 and TRBJ1-5; no definite D call. V shed 7 bases and J shed 3 bases, with 13 bases lying between them. Germline V gives CDR1 LNHDA, CDR2 SQIVND (reference sequence). The CDR3 is 14 residues long. Combining the CDR3 with reference TRBV19 and TRBJ1-5 gives the whole variable domain DGGITQSPKYLFRKEGQNVTLSCEQNLNHDAMYWYRQDPGQGLRLIYYSQIVNDFQKGDIAEGYSVSREKKESFPLTVTSAQKNPTAFYLCASTGSYINQPQHFGDGTRLSIL.

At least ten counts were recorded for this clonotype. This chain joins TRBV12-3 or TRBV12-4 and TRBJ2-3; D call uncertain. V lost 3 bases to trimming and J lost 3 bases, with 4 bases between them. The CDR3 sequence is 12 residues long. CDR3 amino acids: CASSLLTDTQYF. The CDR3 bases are TGTGCCAGCAGTTTGTTGACAGATACGCAGTATTTT.

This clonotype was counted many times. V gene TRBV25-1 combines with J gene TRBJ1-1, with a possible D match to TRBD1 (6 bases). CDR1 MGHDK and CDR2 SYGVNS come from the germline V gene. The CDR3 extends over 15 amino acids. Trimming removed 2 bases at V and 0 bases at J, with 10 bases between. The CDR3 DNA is TGTGCCAGCAGTGAACGAGCAGGGGTGAACACTGAAGCTTTCTTT. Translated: CASSERAGVNTEAFF.

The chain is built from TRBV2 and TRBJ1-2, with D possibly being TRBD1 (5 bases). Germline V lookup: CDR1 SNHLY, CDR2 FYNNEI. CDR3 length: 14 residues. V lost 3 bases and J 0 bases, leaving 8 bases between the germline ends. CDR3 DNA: TGTGCCAGCAGTGAGCGGGGGACTAACTATGGCTACACCTTC. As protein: CASSERGTNYGYTF.

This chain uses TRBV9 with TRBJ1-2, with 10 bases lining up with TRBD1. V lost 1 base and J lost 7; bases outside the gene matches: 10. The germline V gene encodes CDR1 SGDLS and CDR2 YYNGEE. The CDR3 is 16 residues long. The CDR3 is CASSVSGDRGQSGYTF. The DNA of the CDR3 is TGTGCCAGCAGCGTATCGGGAGACAGGGGGCAGTCTGGCTACACCTTC.

CDR3 sequence: CASRRDRAVNTGELFF. In DNA, the CDR3 is TGTGCCAGCAGACGGGACAGGGCAGTGAACACCGGGGAGCTGTTTTTT. The chain links TRBV5-5 to TRBJ2-2; 9 bases fit TRBD1. J lost 1 base, V lost 5 bases, and 6 bases had no gene match. Germline lookup yields CDR1 SGHKS and CDR2 YYEKEE (reference sequence). The CDR3 has 16 amino acids.

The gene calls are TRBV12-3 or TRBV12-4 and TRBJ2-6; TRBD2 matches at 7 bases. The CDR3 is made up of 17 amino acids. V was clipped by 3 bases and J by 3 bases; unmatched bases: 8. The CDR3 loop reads CASSFRGVIGGANVLTF. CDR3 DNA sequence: TGTGCCAGCAGTTTTCGGGGGGTCATCGGTGGGGCCAACGTCCTGACTTTC.

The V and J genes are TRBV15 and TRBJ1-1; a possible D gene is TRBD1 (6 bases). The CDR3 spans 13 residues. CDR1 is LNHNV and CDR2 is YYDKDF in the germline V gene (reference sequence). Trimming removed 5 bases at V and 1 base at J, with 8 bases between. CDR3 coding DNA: TGTGCCACCAGCCTGGACAGGAACACTGAAGCTTTCTTT. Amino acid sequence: CATSLDRNTEAFF.

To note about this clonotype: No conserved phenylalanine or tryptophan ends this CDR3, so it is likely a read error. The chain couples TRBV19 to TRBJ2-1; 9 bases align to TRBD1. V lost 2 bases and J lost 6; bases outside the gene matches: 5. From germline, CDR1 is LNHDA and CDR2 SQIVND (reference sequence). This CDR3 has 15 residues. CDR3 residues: CASSIKQGALNEQFL. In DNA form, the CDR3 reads TGTGCCAGTAGTATAAAACAGGGGGCCCTCAATGAGCAGTTCTTG.

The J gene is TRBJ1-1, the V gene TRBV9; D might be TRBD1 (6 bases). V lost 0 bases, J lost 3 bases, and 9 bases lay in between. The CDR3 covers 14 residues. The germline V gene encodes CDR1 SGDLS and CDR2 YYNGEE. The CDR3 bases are TGTGCCAGCAGCGTAGACAGGGCAGACACTGAAGCTTTCTTT. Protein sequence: CASSVDRADTEAFF.

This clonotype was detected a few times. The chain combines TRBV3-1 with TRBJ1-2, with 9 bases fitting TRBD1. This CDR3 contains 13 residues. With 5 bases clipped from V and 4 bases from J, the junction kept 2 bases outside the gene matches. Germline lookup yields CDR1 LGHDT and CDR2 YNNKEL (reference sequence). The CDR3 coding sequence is TGTGCCAGCAGCTCACAGGGGGCCTATGGCTACACCTTC. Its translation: CASSSQGAYGYTF.

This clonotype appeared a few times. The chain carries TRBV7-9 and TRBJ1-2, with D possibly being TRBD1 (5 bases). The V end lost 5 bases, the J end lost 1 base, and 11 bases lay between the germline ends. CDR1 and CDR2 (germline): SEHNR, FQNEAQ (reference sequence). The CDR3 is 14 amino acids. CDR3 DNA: TGTGCCAGCAGCCGAACGGGGGATAACTATGGCTACACCTTC. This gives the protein CASSRTGDNYGYTF.

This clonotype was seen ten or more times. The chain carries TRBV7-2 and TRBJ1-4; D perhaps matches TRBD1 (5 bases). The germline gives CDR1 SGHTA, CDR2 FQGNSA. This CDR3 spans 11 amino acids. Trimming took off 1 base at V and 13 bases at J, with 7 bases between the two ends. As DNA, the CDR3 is TGTGCCAGCAGCTTAGAGGGGAGACTGTTTTTT. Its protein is CASSLEGRLFF.

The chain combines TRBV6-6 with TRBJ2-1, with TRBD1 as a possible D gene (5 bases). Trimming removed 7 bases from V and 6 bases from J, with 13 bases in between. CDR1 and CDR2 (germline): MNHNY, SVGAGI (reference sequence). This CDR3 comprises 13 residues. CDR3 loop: CASTGKGFNEQFF. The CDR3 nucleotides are TGTGCCAGCACGGGCAAGGGGTTCAATGAGCAGTTCTTC.

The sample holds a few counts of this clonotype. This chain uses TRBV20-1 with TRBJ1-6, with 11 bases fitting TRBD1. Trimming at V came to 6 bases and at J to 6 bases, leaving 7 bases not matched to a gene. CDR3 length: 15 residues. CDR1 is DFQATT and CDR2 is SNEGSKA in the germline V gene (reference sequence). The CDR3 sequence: CSATGQGGTNSPLHF. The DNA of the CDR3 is TGCAGTGCCACGGGACAGGGGGGGACTAATTCACCCCTCCACTTT.